This TCR beta chain appears in the sequencing data of a study of regulatory T cells in long-lasting Graves disease. Sequencing libraries for TCR beta were prepared with iRepertoire HTBI primers and Arm-PCR of CDR3 regions. TCRdb reprocessed the multiplex PCR reads via MiXCR and lists one record per CDR3 protein. The table has a few hundred thousand distinct CDR3 sequences, 15% to 20% seen once. Time point specified: newly diagnosed GD, antithyroid drugs for less than 3 months. From RNA extracted from PBMCs, the TCR library was made. These data also featured in a second study, about T cells in Graves' hyperthyroidism and ophthalmopathy.

This TCR was recovered from a woman younger than 30 with Graves disease. The sequencing used peripheral blood mononuclear cells (PBMCs), collected at new diagnosis, from a patient treated with antithyroid drugs.

Here the CDR3 reads CSAERPGYEQYF. The CDR3 coding sequence is TGCAGTGCCGAAAGACCGGGATACGAGCAGTACTTC. V gene TRBV20-1 combines with J gene TRBJ2-7, with a weak D call TRBD2 (5 bases). Looked up from germline, CDR1 is DFQATT and CDR2 is SNEGSKA (reference sequence). This CDR3 comprises 12 residues. V was clipped by 6 bases and J by 4 bases, with 13 bases between them.